The next 23 T cell receptor beta chains were all read from a single sample in a study of blood T cell repertoires in COVID-19 (dated by TCRdb to 2019 to 2021). Libraries came from the immunoSEQ multiplex PCR assay. TCRdb took this table from immuneACCESS and kept in-frame rearrangements with V and J called. Such tables lack part of the clones; where checked against another copy, unresolved V genes explain under half of the gap, and the rest is unexplained. The sample table lists roughly 70,000 clones, roughly 78% of them with a count of one. The top ten clonotypes cover 9.7% of the sample. The sample comprised peripheral blood. These receptor sequences come from a human donor in a cohort sampled during active COVID-19.

This clone was seen only once. The chain combines TRBV6-6 with TRBJ2-7; 9 bases fit TRBD2. The CDR3 has 14 amino acids. Germline V gene lookup returns CDR1 MNHNY and CDR2 SVGAGI (reference sequence). V trimming: 5 bases; J trimming: 7 bases; junction bases outside the gene matches: 9. CDR3: CASSHPGLAREQYF. The CDR3 DNA sequence: TGTGCCAGCAGTCATCCGGGACTAGCAAGGGAGCAGTACTTC.

The chain carries TRBV28 and TRBJ2-7; 15 bases agree with TRBD2. Germline trimming cut 5 bases from V and 4 bases from J; bases unmatched to any gene: 12. The CDR3 length is 18 residues. CDR1 and CDR2 from the germline V gene are MDHEN and SYDVKM. The DNA of the CDR3 is TGTGCCAGCAGTCCCAGTGCCGGGACTAGCGGGAGGATGTACGAGCAGTACTTC. It specifies CASSPSAGTSGRMYEQYF.

The gene calls are TRBV6-5 and TRBJ1-2; 10 nucleotides match TRBD1. The V gene's germline CDR1 is MNHEY and CDR2 SVGAGI. V shed 4 bases and J 5 bases; nucleotides not matched to a gene: 10. The CDR3 consists of 16 residues. CDR3 sequence: CASSSMRDRGGYGYTF. In DNA form, the CDR3 reads TGTGCCAGCAGTTCGATGCGGGACAGGGGAGGGTATGGCTACACCTTC.

This chain joins TRBV19 and TRBJ2-5; 13 bases agree with TRBD2. The V gene end was trimmed by 4 bases and the J gene end by 4 bases; junction bases not matched to a gene: 3. CDR1 and CDR2 (germline): LNHDA, SQIVND (reference sequence). This CDR3 has 15 residues. The CDR3 DNA follows: TGTGCCAGTAGTAGAGGACTAGCGGGAGTAGAGACCCAGTACTTC. Translating it yields CASSRGLAGVETQYF.

V usage is TRBV27 and J usage is TRBJ2-1; 9 bases match TRBD2. CDR3 length: 14 residues. With 5 bases clipped from V and 6 bases from J, the junction kept 5 bases outside the gene matches. The V gene's germline CDR1 is MNHEY and CDR2 SMNVEV (reference sequence). The CDR3 DNA follows: TGTGCCAGCAGTCCGGGACTAGCTCTCAATGAGCAGTTCTTC. Its protein product is CASSPGLALNEQFF.

The chain couples TRBV27 to TRBJ1-1; D unclear. Germline loops: CDR1 MNHEY, CDR2 SMNVEV (reference sequence). The CDR3 is 18 amino acids. Trimming left V 3 bases short and J 4 bases short, with 24 bases between. CDR3 coding DNA: TGTGCCAGCAGTTTGAGCTGGAGACTTGTCGTCCTGGCCACTGAAGCTTTCTTT. Translating it yields CASSLSWRLVVLATEAFF.

This chain connects TRBV11-1 to TRBJ2-7, with D possibly matching TRBD2 (6 bases). Germline CDR1 reads SGHAT; CDR2 reads FQDESV (reference sequence). CDR3 length: 15 amino acids. Between the trimmed V and J ends, which lost 2 bases and 0 bases, there was a span of 11 bases. CDR3 region: CASSLKRALSYEQYF. The CDR3 DNA follows: TGTGCCAGCAGCTTAAAGCGGGCCCTCTCCTACGAGCAGTACTTC.

This rearrangement joins TRBV23-1 to TRBJ1-5; weak D call: TRBD1 (5 bases). TRBV23-1 is known as an ORF, though its function is uncertain. CDR3 length: 18 amino acids. V was clipped by 2 bases and J by 3 bases, with 20 bases between them. The CDR3 loop reads CASSQPAPGGMVNQPQHF. The CDR3 nucleotides are TGCGCCAGCAGTCAACCCGCCCCGGGGGGGATGGTCAATCAGCCCCAGCATTTT.

The chain joins TRBV7-2 to TRBJ2-1; TRBD1 matches 7 bases. Germline CDR1 SGHTA, CDR2 FQGNSA. V was pared by 5 bases and J by 0 bases, with 4 bases of the junction left unmatched. CDR3 length: 15 residues. The CDR3: CASSKQGSSYNEQFF. In DNA, the CDR3 is TGTGCCAGCAGCAAACAGGGGAGCTCCTACAATGAGCAGTTCTTC.

The CDR3 DNA sequence: TGTGCCAGCTCCCCGTTGAGTGGCAGGGCGAGCGAGCAGTACTTC. It specifies CASSPLSGRASEQYF. The chain carries TRBV18 and TRBJ2-7; weak D call: TRBD1 (5 bases). Trimming removed 6 bases from V and 6 bases from J, with 21 bases in between. The CDR3 covers 15 residues. Germline CDR1 is KGHSH and CDR2 is LQKENI.

V is TRBV9 and J is TRBJ1-2; D might be TRBD1 (5 bases). CDR1 is SGDLS and CDR2 is YYNGEE in the germline V gene. V shed 1 base and J shed 5 bases, with 9 bases lying between them. This CDR3 has 13 amino acids. In DNA form, the CDR3 reads TGTGCCAGCAGCGTAATGCAGGGATATGGCTACACCTTC. Residues: CASSVMQGYGYTF.

V is TRBV15 and J is TRBJ2-3; D possibly corresponds to TRBD2 (5 bases). The germline V and J ends were trimmed by 3 bases and 0 bases, with 13 bases remaining between them. The CDR3 totals 16 residues. Germline V lookup: CDR1 LNHNV, CDR2 YYDKDF (reference sequence). This CDR3 reads CATSRGGGPSTDTQYF. The DNA for the CDR3 is TGTGCCACCAGCAGGGGCGGCGGGCCGAGCACAGATACGCAGTATTTT.

The chain employs TRBV27 and TRBJ2-1; D perhaps matches TRBD2 (5 bases). Trimming removed 6 bases at V and 0 bases at J, with 12 bases between. The CDR3 is 15 amino acids. From germline, CDR1 is MNHEY and CDR2 SMNVEV (reference sequence). The CDR3 nucleotides read TGTGCCAGCAGGACTATTTCTAGCTCCTACAATGAGCAGTTCTTC. Its translation: CASRTISSSYNEQFF.

This clone was recorded once. The chain links TRBV7-9 to TRBJ2-3; weak D call: TRBD2 (6 bases). Trimming took 2 bases from V and 2 from J, leaving 20 bases between them. This CDR3 comprises 18 residues. Germline assignment: CDR1 SEHNR and CDR2 FQNEAQ (reference sequence). DNA of the CDR3: TGTGCCAGCAGCTTATCCAAGGGGCTAGCGAGACACACAGATACGCAGTATTTT. Its protein product is CASSLSKGLARHTDTQYF.

The V and J genes are TRBV4-1 and TRBJ2-7; TRBD2 agrees at 7 bases. Germline CDR1 and CDR2: MGHRA and YSYEKL. The CDR3 spans 17 residues. V lost 4 bases, J lost 3 bases, and 15 bases stayed unmatched. CDR3 protein: CASSPLLRRERGYEQYF. Written as DNA, the CDR3 is TGCGCCAGCAGCCCACTCCTGAGGCGGGAGAGAGGCTACGAGCAGTACTTC.

The genes are TRBV6-4 and TRBJ2-5, with 9 bases fitting TRBD1. Germline assignment: CDR1 MRHNA and CDR2 SNTAGT. With V trimmed by 7 bases and J by 5 bases, 14 bases remained unmatched. The CDR3 contains 16 residues. CDR3 coding DNA: TGTGCCAGCATCACCGGGGACAGGGAGGTGGGGGAGACCCAGTACTTC. Encoded protein: CASITGDREVGETQYF.

J is TRBJ2-5 and V is TRBV7-2; TRBD2 aligns across 9 bases. Germline loops: CDR1 SGHTA, CDR2 FQGNSA. Trimming removed 11 bases from V and 2 bases from J; junction bases left unmatched: 6. There are 13 residues in the CDR3. CDR3 sequence (DNA): TGTGCCGGGGCGGGAGGGCCTCAAGAGACCCAGTACTTC. Translation: CAGAGGPQETQYF.

This chain uses TRBV28 with TRBJ2-1; D perhaps matches TRBD1 (6 bases). The CDR3 is 13 residues long. V lost 5 bases and J lost 3, with 8 bases in between. Germline CDR1 MDHEN, CDR2 SYDVKM. The CDR3 coding sequence is TGTGCCAGCAGTGCCAGGGGCTACAATGAGCAGTTCTTC. Translation: CASSARGYNEQFF.

J is TRBJ1-3 and V is TRBV7-6; D might be TRBD1 (6 bases). This CDR3 comprises 16 residues. CDR1 and CDR2 from the germline V gene are SGHVS and FNYEAQ. Trimming took off 5 bases at V and 0 bases at J, with 14 bases between the two ends. CDR3 in amino acids: CASSLQGTSSGNTIYF. The CDR3, as DNA: TGTGCCAGCAGCCTACAGGGTACCAGCTCTGGAAACACCATATATTTT.

CDR3 in DNA: TGTGCCAGCATCCCAGACAGATCTCCCAGTGGTTTCTTT. Its protein is CASIPDRSPSGFF. The V and J genes are TRBV2 and TRBJ1-1; tentatively, D is TRBD1 (5 bases). V was clipped by 7 bases and J by 13 bases, with 22 bases between them. This CDR3 region has 13 residues. CDR1 and CDR2 from the germline V gene are SNHLY and FYNNEI.

This clone was seen a handful of times. This chain uses TRBV6-6 with TRBJ2-2; D unresolved. This CDR3 contains 16 residues. Germline-derived CDR1 and CDR2 are MNHNY and SVGAGI (reference sequence). V was shortened by 2 bases and J by 1 base, with 11 bases between the two germline ends. The CDR3 coding sequence is TGTGCCAGCAGTTACGGTCGGGTTAGGAACACCGGGGAGCTGTTTTTT. It is translated as CASSYGRVRNTGELFF.

V usage is TRBV19 and J usage is TRBJ2-2; D perhaps matches TRBD1 (6 bases). There are 14 residues in the CDR3. CDR1 and CDR2 from the germline V gene are LNHDA and SQIVND (reference sequence). Trimming stripped 5 bases from V and 3 bases from J, with 10 bases between. CDR3 coding DNA: TGTGCCAGTAGTCCTGGACAGTACACCGGGGAGCTGTTTTTT. It is translated as CASSPGQYTGELFF.

J is TRBJ2-5 and V is TRBV28; possibly TRBD1 for D (6 bases). This CDR3 comprises 15 residues. Germline CDR1 reads MDHEN; CDR2 reads SYDVKM. V was clipped by 7 bases and J by 5 bases, with 20 bases between them. The CDR3 DNA reads TGTGCCAGCACCACCAGTGGGGGCTGGGGGGAGACCCAGTACTTC. Translating gives CASTTSGGWGETQYF.